A selection of T cell receptor beta chains follows, all from one sample in a study of OX40 agonist ivuxolimab in advanced cancers. The assay was immunoSEQ multiplex PCR, and TCRdb's table has in-frame clones only and misses some. The sample holds some 58,000 clones; 85% are singletons and the top ten take 3.7%. Sequenced material: CD4+ or CD8+ T cells sorted from blood, taken in a trial of the OX40 agonist ivuxolimab. Receptors originate from an adult with an advanced solid tumor such as melanoma, head and neck, liver or kidney cancer. The CDR3 runs from the conserved cysteine through the conserved F or W. The order of the fields is D gene, J gene, V gene, CDR3 protein. A D gene is named only where the DNA matches it firmly.

TRBD2,TRBJ2-1,TRBV10-3,CAINRLAGGDEQFF
TRBD1,TRBJ1-2,TRBV7-9,CASSLDRGRYGYTF
TRBD2,TRBJ2-1,TRBV5-4,CASSPPSGSAEQFF
NA,TRBJ1-4,TRBV7-9,CASSFKATNEKLFF
NA,TRBJ2-7,TRBV6-5,CASSYSIGGEQYF
NA,TRBJ1-6,TRBV28,CASNSEAGDSPLHF
NA,TRBJ2-1,TRBV7-9,CASSLAQSSYNEQFF
NA,TRBJ2-5,TRBV2,CASSEMQAETQYF
TRBD2,TRBJ2-1,TRBV4-3,CASSQALAGALNEQFF
NA,TRBJ2-1,TRBV2,CASSEIVPHKQFF
NA,TRBJ1-6,TRBV7-9,CASTPGGLISPLHF
TRBD2,TRBJ2-1,TRBV5-1,CASSYGTSGQSNEQFF
TRBD1,TRBJ1-2,TRBV7-8,CASSSRTGGIAGYTF
NA,TRBJ2-4,TRBV10-1,CASSGVAKNIQYF
TRBD1,TRBJ2-2,TRBV7-9,CASSPTGGAPTGELFF
NA,TRBJ2-6,TRBV27,CASSLMAGANVLTF
TRBD2,TRBJ2-1,TRBV7-3,CASSLTAGVAEQFF
NA,TRBJ2-5,TRBV11-3,CASSQPRPGETQYF
TRBD1,TRBJ1-1,TRBV5-4,CASSSRDRGSTEAFF
TRBD1,TRBJ2-1,TRBV7-9,CASSPGQGNYNEQFF
NA,TRBJ1-4,TRBV10-3,CAISVGLHEKLFF
TRBD2,TRBJ2-2,TRBV9,CASSAWGTSRSTGELFF
NA,NA,TRBV6-7,CASSYSYWAPSPNEQYF
NA,TRBJ2-5,TRBV7-3,CASSPDEQETQYF
NA,TRBJ2-7,TRBV6-5,CASMGSLGEQYF
NA,TRBJ2-7,TRBV7-9,CASSLLTDPSYEQYF
TRBD1,TRBJ2-5,TRBV9,CASSAIGQGQETQYF
TRBD2,TRBJ2-3,TRBV5-1,CASSSGPRASGVTDTQYF
TRBD2,TRBJ2-5,TRBV14,CASSRLLAGEETQYF
TRBD1,TRBJ2-2,TRBV7-2,CASRRSGGFHTGELFF
NA,TRBJ1-1,TRBV5-6,CASSAGQHTEAFF
TRBD1,TRBJ2-1,TRBV5-5,CASSWGTGWNNEQFF
TRBD2,TRBJ2-7,TRBV9,CASSQYSGSGSEQYF
TRBD2,TRBJ2-7,TRBV5-1,CASSWTSGSGYEQYF
NA,TRBJ1-5,TRBV28,CASSSVNQPQHF
TRBD2,TRBJ2-1,TRBV28,CASSYLAGGPGEQFF
TRBD2,TRBJ2-5,TRBV6-5,CASSYSTSGRETQYF
TRBD1,TRBJ1-3,TRBV28,CASSKTGTVGIPPRNTIYF
NA,TRBJ2-7,TRBV4-3,CASSQDLPYEQYF
NA,TRBJ2-7,TRBV28,CASSLDQGGREQYF
TRBD2,TRBJ2-1,TRBV28,CASSPSSAGGSEQFF
TRBD2,TRBJ2-5,TRBV5-4,CASSLAGLVEETQYF
NA,TRBJ2-7,TRBV2,CASMVVRGHEQYF
NA,TRBJ1-1,TRBV20-1,CSAAVLAEAFF
TRBD1,TRBJ1-5,TRBV19,CASSQQGALGQPQHF
TRBD2,TRBJ2-7,TRBV7-2,CASSSSGLAGSEQYF
NA,TRBJ2-1,TRBV25-1,CASSIADEQFF
TRBD2,TRBJ2-7,TRBV9,CASSRDSGRASEQYF
TRBD1,TRBJ1-1,TRBV4-1,CASSQTPGRGELNTEAFF
NA,TRBJ2-7,TRBV11-3,CASSLVSYEQYF